This T cell receptor beta chain was obtained from a study of blood T cell repertoires in COVID-19. Study in general: Collection of acute and convalescent COVID-19 samples took place in the United States, Italy and Spain. The cDNA or gDNA used as material had been derived from T cells, B-cell-depleted T cells, or PBMCs.

Trimming left V 4 bases short and J 1 base short, with 9 bases between. Germline V gene data show CDR1 as KGHSH and CDR2 as LQKENI. The CDR3 has 14 residues. Per the original methods: Researchers report that nucleated cell counts were estimated from reference gene primer amplification. Data came from immunoSEQ multiplex PCR; TCRdb stores just in-frame clones and leaves some out. That table furnishes V, J and clone size, whereas the DNA furnished D and trimming. The repertoire consists of roughly 190,000 clones, with roughly 81% occurring once and the leading ten covering 5.1%. This chain connects TRBV18 to TRBJ2-3; tentative D call: TRBD1 (6 bases). The sequencing sample was made of peripheral blood. The clonotype comes from an older woman with active or convalescent COVID-19. The CDR3 DNA reads as TGTGCCAGCTCACGGCACAGGGGCACAGATACGCAGTATTTT. This gives the protein CASSRHRGTDTQYF.